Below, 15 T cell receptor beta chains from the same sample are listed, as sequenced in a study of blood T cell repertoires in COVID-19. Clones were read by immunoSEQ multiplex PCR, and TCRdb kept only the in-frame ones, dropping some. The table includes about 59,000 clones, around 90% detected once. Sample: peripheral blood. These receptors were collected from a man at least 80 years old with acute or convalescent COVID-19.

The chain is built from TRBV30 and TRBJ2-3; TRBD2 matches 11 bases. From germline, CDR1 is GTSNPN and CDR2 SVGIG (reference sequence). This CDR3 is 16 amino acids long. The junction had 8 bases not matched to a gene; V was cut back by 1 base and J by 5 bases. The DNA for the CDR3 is TGTGCCTGGAGTGCCTTAGCGGGGGGGCCCAAAGATACGCAGTATTTT. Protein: CAWSALAGGPKDTQYF.

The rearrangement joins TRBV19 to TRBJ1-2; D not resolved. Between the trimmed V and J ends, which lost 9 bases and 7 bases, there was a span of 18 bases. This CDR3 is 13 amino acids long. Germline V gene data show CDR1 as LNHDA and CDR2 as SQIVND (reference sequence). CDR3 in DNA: TGTGCCAGCGGTGGCGGATTTCTTCGTGGCTACACCTTC. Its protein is CASGGGFLRGYTF.

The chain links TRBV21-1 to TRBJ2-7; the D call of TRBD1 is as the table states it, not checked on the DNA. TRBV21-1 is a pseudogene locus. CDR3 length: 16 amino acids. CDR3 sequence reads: CARTGGPGQGPYEQYF. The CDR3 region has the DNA TGTGCCAGAACAGGAGGCCCGGGACAGGGACCCTACGAGCAGTACTTC.

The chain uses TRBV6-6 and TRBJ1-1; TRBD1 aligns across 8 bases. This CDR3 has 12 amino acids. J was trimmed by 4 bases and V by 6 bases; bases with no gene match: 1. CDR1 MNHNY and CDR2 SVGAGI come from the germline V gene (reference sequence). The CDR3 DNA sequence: TGTGCCAGCAGGGACAGGGTCACTGAAGCTTTCTTT. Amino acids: CASRDRVTEAFF.

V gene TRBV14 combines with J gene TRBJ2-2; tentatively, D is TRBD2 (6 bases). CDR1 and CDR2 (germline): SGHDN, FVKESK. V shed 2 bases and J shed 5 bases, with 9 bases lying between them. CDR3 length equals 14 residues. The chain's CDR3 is CASSQLARTGELFF. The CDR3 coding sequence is TGTGCCAGCAGCCAACTAGCGCGGACCGGGGAGCTGTTTTTT.

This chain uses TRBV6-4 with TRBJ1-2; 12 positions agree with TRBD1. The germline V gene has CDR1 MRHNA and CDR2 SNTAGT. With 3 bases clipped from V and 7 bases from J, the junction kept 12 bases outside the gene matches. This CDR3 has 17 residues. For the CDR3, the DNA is TGTGCCAGCAGTGAACGCGACCCGGGACAGGGGGCCGGTGGCTACACCTTC. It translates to CASSERDPGQGAGGYTF.

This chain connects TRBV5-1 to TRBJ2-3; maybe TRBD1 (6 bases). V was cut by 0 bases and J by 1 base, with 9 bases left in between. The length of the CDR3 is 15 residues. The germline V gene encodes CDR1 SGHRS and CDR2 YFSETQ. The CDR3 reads CASSLAPGGTDTQYF. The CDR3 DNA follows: TGCGCCAGCAGCTTGGCTCCAGGGGGCACAGATACGCAGTATTTT.

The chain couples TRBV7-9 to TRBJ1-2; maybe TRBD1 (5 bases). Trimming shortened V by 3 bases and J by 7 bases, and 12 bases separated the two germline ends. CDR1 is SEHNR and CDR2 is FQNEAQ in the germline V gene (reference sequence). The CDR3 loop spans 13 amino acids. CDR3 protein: CASSLRQGFGYTF. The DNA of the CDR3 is TGTGCCAGCAGCTTGAGGCAGGGCTTTGGCTACACCTTC.

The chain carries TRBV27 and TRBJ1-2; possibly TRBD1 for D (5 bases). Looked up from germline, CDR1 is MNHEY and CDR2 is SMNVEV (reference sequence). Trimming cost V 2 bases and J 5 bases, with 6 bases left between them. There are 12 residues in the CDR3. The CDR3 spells CASSLQGYGYTF. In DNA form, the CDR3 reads TGTGCCAGCAGTTTACAGGGTTATGGCTACACCTTC.

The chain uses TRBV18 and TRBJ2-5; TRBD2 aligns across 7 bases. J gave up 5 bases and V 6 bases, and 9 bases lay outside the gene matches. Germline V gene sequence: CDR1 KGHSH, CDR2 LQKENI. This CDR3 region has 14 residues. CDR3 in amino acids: CASSQTTRGETQYF. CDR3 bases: TGTGCCAGCTCCCAAACGACGCGGGGGGAGACCCAGTACTTC.

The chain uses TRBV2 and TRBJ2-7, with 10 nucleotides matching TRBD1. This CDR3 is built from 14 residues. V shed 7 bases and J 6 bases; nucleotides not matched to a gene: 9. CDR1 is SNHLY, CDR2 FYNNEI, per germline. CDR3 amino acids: CASNPGQGFSEQYF. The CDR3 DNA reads TGTGCCAGCAATCCGGGACAGGGGTTCTCCGAGCAGTACTTC. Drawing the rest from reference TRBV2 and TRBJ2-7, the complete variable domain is EPEVTQTPSHQVTQMGQEVILRCVPISNHLYFYWYRQILGQKVEFLVSFYNNEISEKSEIFDDQFSVERPDGSNFTLKIRSTKLEDSAMYFCASNPGQGFSEQYFGPGTRLTVT.

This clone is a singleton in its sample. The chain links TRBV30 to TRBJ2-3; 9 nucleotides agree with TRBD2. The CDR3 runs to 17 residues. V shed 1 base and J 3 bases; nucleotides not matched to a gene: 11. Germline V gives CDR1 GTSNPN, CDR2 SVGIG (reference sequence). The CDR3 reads CAWSGVILAGRTDTQYF. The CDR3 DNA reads TGTGCCTGGAGTGGAGTAATTCTAGCGGGGAGAACAGATACGCAGTATTTT.

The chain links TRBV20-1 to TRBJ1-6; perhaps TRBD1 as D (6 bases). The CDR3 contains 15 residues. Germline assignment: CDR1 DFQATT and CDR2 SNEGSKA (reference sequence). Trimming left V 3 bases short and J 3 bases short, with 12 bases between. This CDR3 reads CSASPGGHYNSPLHF. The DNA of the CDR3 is TGCAGTGCTAGTCCGGGGGGCCACTATAATTCACCCCTCCACTTT.

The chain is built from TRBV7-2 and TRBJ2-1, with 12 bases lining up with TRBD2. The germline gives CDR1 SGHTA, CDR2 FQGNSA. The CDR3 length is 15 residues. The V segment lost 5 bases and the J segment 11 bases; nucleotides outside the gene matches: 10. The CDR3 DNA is TGTGCCAGCAGCGCTAGCGGGGGGGTTACAATGAAGCAGTTCTTC. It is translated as CASSASGGVTMKQFF.

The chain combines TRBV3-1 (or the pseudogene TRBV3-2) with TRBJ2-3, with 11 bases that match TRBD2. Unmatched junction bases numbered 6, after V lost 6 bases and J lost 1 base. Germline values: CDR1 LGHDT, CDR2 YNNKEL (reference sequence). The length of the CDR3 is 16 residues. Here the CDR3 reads CASRSLTSGGTDTQYF. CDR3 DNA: TGTGCCAGCAGGAGTCTGACTAGCGGGGGCACAGATACGCAGTATTTT.